This TCR beta chain was sequenced in a study of cytomegalovirus exposure and HLA in healthy donors. Amplification used 60 Vbeta primers and 13 Jbeta primers. Sequenced by immunoSEQ multiplex PCR; TCRdb stores in-frame clones only, minus some. The sample lists 200,000 or so clones; 76% were seen once. A word on this clone: Its antigen is unidentified. In the same sample, other DNA sequences code for this CDR3.

Regarding the study as a whole: The productive fraction for most TCR beta V segments was about 87% or about 30% in an earlier analysis.

Looked up from germline, CDR1 is SGHRS and CDR2 is YFSETQ. The CDR3 is 15 amino acids. After removal of 5 bases from V and 8 bases from J, the junction contained 10 bases not matched to a gene. Sequencing used PBMCs. The TCR comes from a man younger than 35 in good health and CMV-seronegative. The gene calls are TRBV5-1 and TRBJ2-1; 10 nucleotides align to TRBD2. CDR3 amino acids: CASSPGLAGVDEQFF. For the CDR3, the DNA is TGCGCCAGCAGTCCCGGGCTAGCGGGAGTTGATGAGCAGTTCTTC.